This T cell receptor beta chain was identified in a study of blood T cell repertoires in COVID-19 (dated by TCRdb to between 2020 and 2021). General notes on the study: Samples covering the acute and convalescent phases of COVID-19 were provided by collaborators in the United States, Italy and Spain. The prospective study material was composed of cDNA or gDNA derived from T cells, B-cell-depleted T cells, or PBMCs. Deeply sampled blood TCRbeta repertoires from subjects exposed to, actively infected with, or recovered from COVID-19 were included in the dataset. The repertoires were released in a freely available public database meant as a resource for research on the immune response to SARS-CoV-2. Samples came from the ongoing ImmuneRACE study (first 160 participants) plus 1,254 subjects from 6 global collaborators. Nearly every sample came with metadata listing a de-identified subject ID, COVID-19 status, age in years and sex. Where available, HLA class I and class II types were obtained from metadata supplied by the sample provider rather than from assay-based typing. Beyond this particular receptor, the publication reports: Clinical and demographic metadata were provided uncurated, with the amount varying by source and participant.

Samples from volunteer blood donors who had recovered from COVID-19 were contributed by a second Seattle source. Whole blood was collected in K2EDTA tubes by collaborating institutions according to the institutions' own protocols. For TCRbeta analysis, collaborators shipped samples in one of three forms: frozen whole blood, isolated PBMCs, or DNA extracted from either of those sample types. TCRbeta CDR3 regions were amplified from genomic DNA by means of the immunoSEQ Assay, a bias-controlled multiplex PCR. From the authors' description of their analysis: Nucleated cell counts per sample were estimated from amplification of reference gene primers within the assay. Sequence reads were collapsed and filtered to measure the absolute abundance of every unique TCRbeta CDR3 rearrangement. Productive Simpson clonality was computed per sample as the square root of Simpson's diversity index over productive rearrangements. The clones in this table, taken by TCRdb from immuneACCESS, are in-frame only. Not every clone is retained; where verified, under half of the shortfall comes from an unresolved V gene, and the cause of the rest is unknown. V and J calls and clone size are as listed in that table; D and trimming were resolved from the DNA. This sample holds around 240,000 clones; approximately 83% were observed only once. The top ten clonotypes cover around 2.9% of the sample.

To note about this clone: Its antigen specificity is not known. No base qualities exist here, and no much larger clone lies one base off it.

This sequence was found in a woman younger than 45 who had recovered from COVID-19. Sequenced sample: peripheral blood.

The DNA reads TGTGCCAGCAGTTTGAGACAGGGGTTGCGCAATCAGCCCCAGCATTTT. Translated, it gives CASSLRQGLRNQPQHF. Here the chain combines TRBV2 and TRBJ1-5; TRBD1 agrees with 8 junctional bases. From the germline V gene, CDR1 is SNHLY and CDR2 is FYNNEI. V is trimmed back by 5 bases and J by 2 bases, and the junction contains 8 bases that no gene match accounts for. From the cysteine through the phenylalanine, the CDR3 covers 16 amino acids. Solely the CDR3 DNA is kept, with 48 bases framed from the first base.